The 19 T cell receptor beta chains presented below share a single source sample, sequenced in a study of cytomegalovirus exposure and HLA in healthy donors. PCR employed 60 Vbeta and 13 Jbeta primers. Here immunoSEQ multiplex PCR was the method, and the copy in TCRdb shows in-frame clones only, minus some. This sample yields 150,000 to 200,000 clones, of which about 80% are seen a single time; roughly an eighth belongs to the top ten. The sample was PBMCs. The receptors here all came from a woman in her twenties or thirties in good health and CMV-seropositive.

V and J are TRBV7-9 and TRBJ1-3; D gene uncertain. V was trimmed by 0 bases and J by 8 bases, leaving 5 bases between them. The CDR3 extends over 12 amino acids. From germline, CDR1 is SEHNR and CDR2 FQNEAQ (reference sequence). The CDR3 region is CASSLALDTIYF. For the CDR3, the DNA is TGTGCCAGCAGCTTAGCACTGGACACCATATATTTT. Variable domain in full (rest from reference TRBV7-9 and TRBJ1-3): DTGVSQNPRHKITKRGQNVTFRCDPISEHNRLYWYRQTLGQGPEFLTYFQNEAQLEKSRLLSDRFSAERPKGSFSTLEIQRTEQGDSAMYLCASSLALDTIYFGEGSWLTVV.

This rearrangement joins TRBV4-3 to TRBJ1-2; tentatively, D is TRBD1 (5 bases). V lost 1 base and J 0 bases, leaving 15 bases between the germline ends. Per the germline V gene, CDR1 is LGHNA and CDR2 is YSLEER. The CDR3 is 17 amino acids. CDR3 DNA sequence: TGCGCCAGCAGCCAAGGGTCCGACAGACGAACTAACTATGGCTACACCTTC. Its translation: CASSQGSDRRTNYGYTF.

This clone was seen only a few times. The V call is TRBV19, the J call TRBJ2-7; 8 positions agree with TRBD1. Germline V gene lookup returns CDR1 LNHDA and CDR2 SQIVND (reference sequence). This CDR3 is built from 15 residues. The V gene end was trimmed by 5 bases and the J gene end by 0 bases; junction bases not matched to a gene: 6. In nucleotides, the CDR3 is TGTGCCAGTAGTCAGGGGGCATCGAGCTCCTACGAGCAGTACTTC. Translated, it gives CASSQGASSSYEQYF.

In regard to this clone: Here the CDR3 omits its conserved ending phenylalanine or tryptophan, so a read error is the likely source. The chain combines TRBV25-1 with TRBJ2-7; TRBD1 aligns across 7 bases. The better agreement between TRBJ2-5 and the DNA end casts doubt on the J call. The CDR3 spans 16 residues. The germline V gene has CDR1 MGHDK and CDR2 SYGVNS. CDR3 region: CASSDLRTGTTETQYL. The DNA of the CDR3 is TGTGCCAGCAGTGATTTGCGGACAGGAACAACGGAGACCCAGTACCTC.

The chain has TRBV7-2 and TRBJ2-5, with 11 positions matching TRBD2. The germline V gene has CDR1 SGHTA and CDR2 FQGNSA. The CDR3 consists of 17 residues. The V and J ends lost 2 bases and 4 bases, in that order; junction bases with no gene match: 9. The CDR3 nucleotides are TGTGCCAGCAGCTTAAGCCTTAGCGGGAGGGGGGGAGAGACCCAGTACTTC. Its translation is CASSLSLSGRGGETQYF.

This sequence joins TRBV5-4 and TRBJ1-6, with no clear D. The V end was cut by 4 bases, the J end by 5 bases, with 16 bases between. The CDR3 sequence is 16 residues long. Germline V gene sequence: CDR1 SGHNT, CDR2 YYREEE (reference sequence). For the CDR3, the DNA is TGTGCCAGCAGCCTAGGCTTAAATACGGATAATTCACCCCTCCACTTT. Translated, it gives CASSLGLNTDNSPLHF.

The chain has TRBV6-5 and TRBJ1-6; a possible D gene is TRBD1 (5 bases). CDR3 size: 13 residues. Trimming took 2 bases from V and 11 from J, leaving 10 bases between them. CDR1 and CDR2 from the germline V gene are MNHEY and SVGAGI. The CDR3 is CASSYLGGAPLHF. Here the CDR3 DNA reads TGTGCCAGCAGTTACCTCGGGGGGGCACCCCTCCACTTT.

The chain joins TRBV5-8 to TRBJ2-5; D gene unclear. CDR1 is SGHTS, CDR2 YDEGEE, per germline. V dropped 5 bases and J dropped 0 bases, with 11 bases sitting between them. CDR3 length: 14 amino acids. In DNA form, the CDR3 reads TGTGCCAGCAGAGGATTGACAAACCAAGAGACCCAGTACTTC. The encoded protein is CASRGLTNQETQYF.

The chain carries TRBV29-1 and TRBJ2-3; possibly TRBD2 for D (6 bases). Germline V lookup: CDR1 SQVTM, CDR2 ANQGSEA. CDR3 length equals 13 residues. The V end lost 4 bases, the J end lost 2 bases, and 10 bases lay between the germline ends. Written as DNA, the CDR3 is TGCAGCGTTGTCGGGGGTTTCACAGATACGCAGTATTTT. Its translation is CSVVGGFTDTQYF.

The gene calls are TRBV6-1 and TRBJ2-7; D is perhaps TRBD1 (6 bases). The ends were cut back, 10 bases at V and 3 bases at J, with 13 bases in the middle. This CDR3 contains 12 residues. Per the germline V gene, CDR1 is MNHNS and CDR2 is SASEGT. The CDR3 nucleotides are TGTGCCATCGGGACACCTTACTACGAGCAGTACTTC. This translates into CAIGTPYYEQYF.

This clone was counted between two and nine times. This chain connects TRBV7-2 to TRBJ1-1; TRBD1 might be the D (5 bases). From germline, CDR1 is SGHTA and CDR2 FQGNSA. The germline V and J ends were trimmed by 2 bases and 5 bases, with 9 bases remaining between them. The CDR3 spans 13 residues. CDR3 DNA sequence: TGTGCCAGCAGCTTACCTGGGGCTACTGAAGCTTTCTTT. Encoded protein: CASSLPGATEAFF. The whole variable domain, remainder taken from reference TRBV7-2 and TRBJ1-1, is GAGVSQSPSNKVTEKGKDVELRCDPISGHTALYWYRQSLGQGLEFLIYFQGNSAPDKSGLPSDRFSAERTGGSVSTLTIQRTQQEDSAVYLCASSLPGATEAFFGQGTRLTVV.

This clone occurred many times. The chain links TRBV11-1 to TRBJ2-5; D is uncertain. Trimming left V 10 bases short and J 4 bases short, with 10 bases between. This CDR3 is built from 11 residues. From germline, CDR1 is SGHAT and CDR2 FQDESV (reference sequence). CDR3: CATLFGETQYF. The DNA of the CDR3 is TGTGCCACCCTCTTCGGAGAGACCCAGTACTTC. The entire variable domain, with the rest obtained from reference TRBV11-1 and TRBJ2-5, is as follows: EAEVAQSPRYKITEKSQAVAFWCDPISGHATLYWYRQILGQGPELLVQFQDESVVDDSQLPKDRFSAERLKGVDSTLKIQPAELGDSAMYLCATLFGETQYFGPGTRLLVL.

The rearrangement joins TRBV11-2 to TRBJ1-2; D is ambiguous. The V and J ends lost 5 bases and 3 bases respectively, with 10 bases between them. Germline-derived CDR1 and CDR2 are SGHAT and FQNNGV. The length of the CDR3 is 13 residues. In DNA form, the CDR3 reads TGTGCCAGCAGCCCGGAGTTCTACTATGGCTACACCTTC. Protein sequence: CASSPEFYYGYTF.

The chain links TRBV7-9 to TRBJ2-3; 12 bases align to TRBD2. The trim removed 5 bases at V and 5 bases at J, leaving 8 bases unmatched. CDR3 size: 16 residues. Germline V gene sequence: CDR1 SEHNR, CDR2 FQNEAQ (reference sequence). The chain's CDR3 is CASSGELAGGIDTQYF. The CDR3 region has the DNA TGTGCCAGCAGCGGCGAACTAGCGGGGGGAATAGATACGCAGTATTTT.

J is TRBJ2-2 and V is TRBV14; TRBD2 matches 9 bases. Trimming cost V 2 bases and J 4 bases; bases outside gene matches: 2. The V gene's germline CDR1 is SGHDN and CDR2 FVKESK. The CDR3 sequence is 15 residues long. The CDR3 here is CASSQLAGITGELFF. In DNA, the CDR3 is TGTGCCAGCAGCCAACTAGCGGGGATCACCGGGGAGCTGTTTTTT.

The CDR3 spells CATSRGDSQMPYEQYF. The CDR3 DNA reads TGTGCCACCAGCAGAGGTGACAGCCAGATGCCCTACGAGCAGTACTTC. The chain uses TRBV15 and TRBJ2-7; tentatively, D is TRBD1 (5 bases). The CDR3 extends over 16 amino acids. The germline V and J ends were trimmed by 1 base and 2 bases, with 15 bases remaining between them. Germline assignment: CDR1 LNHNV and CDR2 YYDKDF (reference sequence).

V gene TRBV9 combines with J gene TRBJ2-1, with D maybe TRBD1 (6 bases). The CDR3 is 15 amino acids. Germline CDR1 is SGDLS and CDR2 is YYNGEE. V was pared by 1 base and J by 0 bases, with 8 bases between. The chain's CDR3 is CASSVTGSSYNEQFF. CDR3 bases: TGTGCCAGCAGCGTAACAGGGAGCTCCTACAATGAGCAGTTCTTC.

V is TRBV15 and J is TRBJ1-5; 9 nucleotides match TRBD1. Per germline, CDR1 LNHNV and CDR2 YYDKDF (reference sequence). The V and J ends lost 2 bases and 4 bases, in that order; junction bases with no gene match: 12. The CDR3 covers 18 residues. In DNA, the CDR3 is TGTGCCACCAGCAGAACCCTGGACAGGGGAGACCTAAATCAGCCCCAGCATTTT. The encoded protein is CATSRTLDRGDLNQPQHF.

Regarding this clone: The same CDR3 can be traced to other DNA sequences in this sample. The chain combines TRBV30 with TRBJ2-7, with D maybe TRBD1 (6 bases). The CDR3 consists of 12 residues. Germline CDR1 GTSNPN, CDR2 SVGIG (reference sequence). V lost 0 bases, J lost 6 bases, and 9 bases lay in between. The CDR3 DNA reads TGTGCCTGGAGTGTATTAGGGGGCGAGCAGTACTTC. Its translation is CAWSVLGGEQYF.